Each of the 15 T cell receptor beta chains below was sequenced from the same sample in a study of beta chain features in type 1 diabetes. All of the isolated RNA was reverse transcribed, so expressed TCRB transcripts were sequenced. Generated by immunoSEQ multiplex PCR, the TCRdb table keeps only in-frame clones and is missing some. There are hundreds of thousands of clones in the sample; 15% to 19% occur only once, and 0.09% to 0.095% lies in the top ten. Sequenced: naive CD4+ T cells from blood. The receptor set was obtained from a young man in good health.

This clone was counted a few times. V and J are TRBV5-1 and TRBJ2-3; no clear D. Germline values: CDR1 SGHRS, CDR2 YFSETQ. V lost 0 bases to trimming and J lost 0 bases, with 5 bases between them. This CDR3 comprises 14 residues. CDR3 residues: CASSLVSSTDTQYF. DNA of the CDR3: TGCGCCAGCAGCTTGGTTTCCAGCACAGATACGCAGTATTTT.

The rearrangement joins TRBV4-3 to TRBJ2-7, with D possibly matching TRBD1 (5 bases). The CDR3 has 16 amino acids. V was shortened by 0 bases and J by 4 bases, with 16 bases between the two germline ends. Germline V gene sequence: CDR1 LGHNA, CDR2 YSLEER. CDR3 sequence: CASSQEPWARGYEQYF. In DNA, the CDR3 is TGCGCCAGCAGCCAAGAGCCCTGGGCTAGGGGATACGAGCAGTACTTC.

This chain uses TRBV14 with TRBJ1-2; 8 nucleotides match TRBD1. The CDR3 spans 16 residues. Trimming took 3 bases from V and 6 from J; bases not matched to a gene: 12. Germline V CDR1 and CDR2: SGHDN, FVKESK. CDR3 protein: CASSQFGLGQGHGYTF. For the CDR3, the DNA is TGTGCCAGCAGCCAGTTCGGGCTAGGACAGGGCCATGGCTACACCTTC.

This chain links TRBV11-1 with TRBJ2-7; the match to TRBD1 covers 7 bases. In germline, CDR1 is SGHAT, CDR2 FQDESV (reference sequence). V gave up 1 base and J gave up 3 bases; unmatched junction bases: 6. The CDR3 is 15 amino acids. The CDR3 protein is CASSLVQGPNYEQYF. The CDR3 nucleotides read TGTGCCAGCAGCTTAGTACAGGGGCCCAACTACGAGCAGTACTTC. Looking up the rest from reference TRBV11-1 and TRBJ2-7 gives the full variable domain: EAEVAQSPRYKITEKSQAVAFWCDPISGHATLYWYRQILGQGPELLVQFQDESVVDDSQLPKDRFSAERLKGVDSTLKIQPAELGDSAMYLCASSLVQGPNYEQYFGPGTRLTVT.

The rearrangement joins TRBV19 to TRBJ2-1; tentatively, D is TRBD2 (5 bases). With 3 bases removed from V and 6 bases from J, the gap between germline ends came to 12 bases. Germline CDR1 and CDR2: LNHDA and SQIVND (reference sequence). This CDR3 is built from 14 residues. CDR3 DNA sequence: TGTGCCAGTAGTATCTGGGCTAGCTCCAATGAGCAGTTCTTC. This translates into CASSIWASSNEQFF.

This clone was counted a few times. This sequence joins TRBV29-1 and TRBJ1-5; D gene uncertain. Trimming took 3 bases from V and 6 from J, leaving 9 bases between them. Germline loops: CDR1 SQVTM, CDR2 ANQGSEA. This CDR3 is built from 12 residues. CDR3 sequence reads: CSVDCCTQPQHF. The CDR3 DNA is TGCAGCGTTGACTGCTGTACTCAGCCCCAGCATTTT.

This chain connects TRBV5-1 to TRBJ2-2; TRBD1 matches at 7 bases. The CDR3 sequence is 17 residues long. Losses at the gene ends were 2 bases for V and 4 bases for J; bases not matched to a gene: 11. Germline CDR1 SGHRS, CDR2 YFSETQ. The CDR3 here is CASSFLTRGLGTGELFF. CDR3 DNA sequence: TGCGCCAGCAGCTTCCTTACAAGGGGGCTTGGCACCGGGGAGCTGTTTTTT.

In this sample, this clone turned up a few times. The identical CDR3 is also encoded by other nucleotide sequences in the sample. The V call is TRBV9, the J call TRBJ1-1; D perhaps matches TRBD1 (6 bases). The V gene lost 1 base and the J gene lost 5 bases, with 9 bases spanning the gap. This CDR3 contains 13 residues. Germline V CDR1 and CDR2: SGDLS, YYNGEE. In DNA, the CDR3 is TGTGCCAGCAGCGTACAAGGGGGAACTGAAGCTTTCTTT. Encoded protein: CASSVQGGTEAFF.

This clone was observed a handful of times. This chain links TRBV7-9 with TRBJ2-1; 7 bases match TRBD2. This CDR3 has 16 amino acids. The germline V gene encodes CDR1 SEHNR and CDR2 FQNEAQ (reference sequence). The trim removed 5 bases at V and 6 bases at J, leaving 13 bases unmatched. The CDR3 spells CASSNMGGPPVNEQFF. CDR3 nucleotide sequence: TGTGCCAGCAGCAACATGGGAGGGCCCCCGGTCAATGAGCAGTTCTTC.

The genes are TRBV7-8 and TRBJ2-5; 7 nucleotides line up with TRBD2. CDR3 size: 14 residues. V lost 0 bases and J lost 4; bases outside the gene matches: 2. Germline CDR1 and CDR2: SGHVS and FQNEAQ. The CDR3 region has the DNA TGTGCCAGCAGCTTAGCCCCGGGAGGAGAGACCCAGTACTTC. Protein sequence: CASSLAPGGETQYF.

This clone was recorded a few times. The chain has TRBV5-4 and TRBJ2-1; 8 nucleotides agree with TRBD2. The CDR3 loop spans 16 amino acids. Trimming took 0 bases from V and 2 from J; bases not matched to a gene: 4. Germline V gene data show CDR1 as SGHNT and CDR2 as YYREEE (reference sequence). The DNA of the CDR3 is TGTGCCAGCAGCTTGGTGAAGCGGGGGACCTACAATGAGCAGTTCTTC. This gives the protein CASSLVKRGTYNEQFF.

This chain joins TRBV5-4 and TRBJ1-2; 7 bases line up with TRBD1. The CDR3 is 15 amino acids. CDR1 and CDR2 from the germline V gene are SGHNT and YYREEE (reference sequence). The V and J ends lost 4 bases and 3 bases, in that order; junction bases with no gene match: 9. The CDR3 region is CASSPNDRVYYGYTF. CDR3 coding DNA: TGTGCCAGCAGCCCTAATGACAGGGTTTACTATGGCTACACCTTC.

This clone was counted only a few times. The rearrangement joins TRBV7-9 to TRBJ2-3, with 14 bases lining up with TRBD2. This CDR3 comprises 18 residues. Trimming cost V 2 bases and J 6 bases; bases outside gene matches: 10. Germline values: CDR1 SEHNR, CDR2 FQNEAQ (reference sequence). The CDR3 region is CASSLNLGLAGVGDTQYF. DNA of the CDR3: TGTGCCAGCAGCTTAAACTTGGGACTAGCGGGAGTTGGTGATACGCAGTATTTT.

A few counts support this clone. The chain has TRBV6-5 and TRBJ2-5; maybe TRBD1 (6 bases). Trimming left V 0 bases short and J 5 bases short, with 16 bases between. This CDR3 is built from 16 residues. Per germline, CDR1 MNHEY and CDR2 SVGAGI. The CDR3 sequence is CASSYSRKQGQETQYF. The CDR3 nucleotides read TGTGCCAGCAGTTACTCGAGAAAGCAGGGGCAGGAGACCCAGTACTTC.

The table lists this clone with a few counts. The rearrangement uses TRBV19 and TRBJ1-5; 7 bases match TRBD1. CDR3 length: 17 amino acids. Per the germline V gene, CDR1 is LNHDA and CDR2 is SQIVND (reference sequence). The V gene end was trimmed by 6 bases and the J gene end by 0 bases; junction bases not matched to a gene: 11. The CDR3: CASSTRLTGDSNQPQHF. In nucleotides, the CDR3 is TGTGCCAGTAGCACCCGACTAACAGGGGATAGCAATCAGCCCCAGCATTTT.